This T cell receptor beta chain was retrieved from a study of CD4 T cells in relation to SARS-CoV-2 and coronaviruses. The CDR3 covers 12 residues. Germline CDR1 SGHNT, CDR2 YYREEE (reference sequence). With 2 bases removed from V and 8 bases from J, the gap between germline ends came to 10 bases. Profiled with immunoSEQ multiplex PCR; TCRdb holds only in-frame clones, not every one. The sample carries around 24,000 clones, around 76% recorded once. On this clone itself: Its antigen is not known.

Unexposed donor CD4+ T cells date from about 2010-2018, before the COVID-19 pandemic. After nine to ten days of culture, CD4+ T cells were isolated. The TCR was taken from a human donor in good health. Input material: CD4+ T cells from PBMCs, cultured in vitro. The chain joins TRBV5-4 to TRBJ1-1, with D maybe TRBD1 (5 bases). The CDR3 bases are TGTGCCAGCAGCTTTTCAGGGCTGGAAGCTTTCTTT. It specifies CASSFSGLEAFF.